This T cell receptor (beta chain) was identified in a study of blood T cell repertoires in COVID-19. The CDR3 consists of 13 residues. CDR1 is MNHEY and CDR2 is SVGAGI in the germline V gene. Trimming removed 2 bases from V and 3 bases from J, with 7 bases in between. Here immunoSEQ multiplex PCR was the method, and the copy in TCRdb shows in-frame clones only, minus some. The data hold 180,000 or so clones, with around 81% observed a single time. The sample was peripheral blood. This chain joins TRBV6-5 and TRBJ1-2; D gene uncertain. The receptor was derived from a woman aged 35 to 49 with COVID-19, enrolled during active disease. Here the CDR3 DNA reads TGTGCCAGCAGTTACGCCCCGGACTATGGCTACACCTTC. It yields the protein CASSYAPDYGYTF.